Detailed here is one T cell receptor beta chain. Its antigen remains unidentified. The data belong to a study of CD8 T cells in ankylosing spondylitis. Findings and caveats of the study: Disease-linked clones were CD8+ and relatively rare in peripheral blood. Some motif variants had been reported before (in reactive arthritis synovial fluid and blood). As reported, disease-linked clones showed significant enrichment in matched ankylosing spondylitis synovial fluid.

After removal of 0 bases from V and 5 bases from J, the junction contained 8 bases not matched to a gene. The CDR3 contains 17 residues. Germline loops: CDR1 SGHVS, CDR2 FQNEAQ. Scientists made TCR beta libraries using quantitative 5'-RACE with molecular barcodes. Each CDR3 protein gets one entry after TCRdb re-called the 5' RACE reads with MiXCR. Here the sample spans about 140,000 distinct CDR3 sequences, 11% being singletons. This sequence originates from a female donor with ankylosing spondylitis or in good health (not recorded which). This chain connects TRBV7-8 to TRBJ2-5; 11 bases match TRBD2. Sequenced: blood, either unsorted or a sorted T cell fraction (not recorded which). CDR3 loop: CASSLAPTSGGQETQYF. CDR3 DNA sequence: TGTGCCAGCAGCTTAGCTCCCACTAGCGGGGGCCAGGAGACCCAGTACTTC.